This is a list of T cell receptor beta chains from one sample in a study of CD8 T cells in Susac syndrome. TCRdb re-analysed the immunoSEQ multiplex PCR reads in MiXCR, keeping a single row per CDR3 protein. The table shows about 150,000 distinct CDR3 sequences, with around 95% occurring only once. Material: CD4+ T cells from PBMCs. These receptors came from a human donor with Susac syndrome. CDR3s leave out the opening cysteine and the closing phenylalanine or tryptophan.

V gene: TRBV6-2/TRBV6-3
CDR3 protein: ASQSGGTGYNEQF

V gene: TRBV20-1
CDR3 protein: SARPPGGYYEQY

V gene: TRBV29-1
CDR3 protein: SVKPPWGREQY

V gene: TRBV5-6
CDR3 protein: ASSLGLRSLEQY

V gene: TRBV27
CDR3 protein: ASSLNGANVLT

V gene: TRBV5-6
CDR3 protein: ASSFGTSGSGETQY

V gene: TRBV7-3
CDR3 protein: ASSLRVTSGSENEQF

V gene: TRBV10-3
CDR3 protein: ATENRQGTFKNIQY

V gene: TRBV12-3/TRBV12-4
CDR3 protein: ASTSRDRGRF

V gene: TRBV18
CDR3 protein: ASSQQGNDGYT

V gene: TRBV29-1
CDR3 protein: SVQPAVNTEAF

V gene: TRBV20-1
CDR3 protein: SARPGPLPTGELF

V gene: TRBV9
CDR3 protein: ASSGRLAGARGEQF

V gene: TRBV20-1
CDR3 protein: SARGRELYEQY

V gene: TRBV20-1
CDR3 protein: SAPKGRGREPQH

V gene: TRBV5-4
CDR3 protein: ASSLDPNTEAF

V gene: TRBV5-1
CDR3 protein: ASSFSDEQY

V gene: TRBV12-3/TRBV12-4
CDR3 protein: ASSPRDLGETQY

V gene: TRBV5-6
CDR3 protein: ASSLASASPLH

V gene: TRBV18
CDR3 protein: ASSPQVVSGANVLT

V gene: TRBV5-1
CDR3 protein: ASSTGQVGYGYT

V gene: TRBV5-1
CDR3 protein: ASSFRLAGDTDTQY

V gene: TRBV14
CDR3 protein: ASSQDRRIGYT

V gene: TRBV6-5
CDR3 protein: ASSPSGSAPYEQY

V gene: TRBV14
CDR3 protein: ASSQGGQTQY

V gene: TRBV2
CDR3 protein: ASSEEGVEQY

V gene: TRBV7-2
CDR3 protein: ASSLARNEQF

V gene: TRBV28
CDR3 protein: ASSLAGILGETQY

V gene: TRBV29-1
CDR3 protein: SPGQLNEQF

V gene: TRBV25-1
CDR3 protein: ASSELAFGVNTEAF

V gene: TRBV20-1
CDR3 protein: SAQGANGANVLT

V gene: TRBV9
CDR3 protein: ASRLSGHNDGYT

V gene: TRBV29-1
CDR3 protein: SVEGTATEAF

V gene: TRBV24-1
CDR3 protein: ATAGSSYNEQF

V gene: TRBV4-1
CDR3 protein: ASSQDVGTGFTQH

V gene: TRBV20-1
CDR3 protein: SARDWTGGDQPQH

V gene: TRBV6-5
CDR3 protein: ASSYGGGAADTQY

V gene: TRBV11-2
CDR3 protein: ASRGLRKAQETQY

V gene: TRBV5-1
CDR3 protein: ASSPSGPEAF

V gene: TRBV29-1
CDR3 protein: SVTGQGPVNKAYEQY

V gene: TRBV11-2
CDR3 protein: ASSQGPSSYEQY

V gene: TRBV6-2/TRBV6-3
CDR3 protein: ASSSWAGGTDTQY

V gene: TRBV20-1
CDR3 protein: SARGHLYGYT

V gene: TRBV6-4
CDR3 protein: ASSAGAGGSDTQY

V gene: TRBV27
CDR3 protein: ASKPSGNNEQF

V gene: TRBV20-1
CDR3 protein: SANKGLAYTYEQY

V gene: TRBV20-1
CDR3 protein: SAAQDMNTEAF

V gene: TRBV7-9
CDR3 protein: ASSRTSSDSPLH

V gene: TRBV12-3/TRBV12-4
CDR3 protein: ASSALAGELTTNTGELF

V gene: TRBV4-2
CDR3 protein: ASSQAGPLLALH

V gene: TRBV29-1
CDR3 protein: SAQQGGRGTDTQY

V gene: TRBV3-1
CDR3 protein: ASRSSGRANEQF

V gene: TRBV4-1
CDR3 protein: ASSQPITGAYEQY

V gene: TRBV12-3/TRBV12-4
CDR3 protein: ASSLDSLGTEKLF

V gene: TRBV20-1
CDR3 protein: SASRGQGPDTEAF